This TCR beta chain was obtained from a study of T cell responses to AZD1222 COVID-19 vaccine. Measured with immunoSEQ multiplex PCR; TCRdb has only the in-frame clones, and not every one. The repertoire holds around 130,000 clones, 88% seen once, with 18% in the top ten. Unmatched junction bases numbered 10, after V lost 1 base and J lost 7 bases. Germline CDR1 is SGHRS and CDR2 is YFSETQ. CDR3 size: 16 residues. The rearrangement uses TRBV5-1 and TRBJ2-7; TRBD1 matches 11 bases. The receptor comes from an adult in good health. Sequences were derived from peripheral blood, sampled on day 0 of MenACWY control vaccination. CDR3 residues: CASSLNVGQGAGEQYF. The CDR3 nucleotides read TGCGCCAGCAGCTTGAATGTAGGACAGGGGGCAGGTGAGCAGTACTTC. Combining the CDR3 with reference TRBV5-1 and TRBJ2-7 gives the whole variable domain KAGVTQTPRYLIKTRGQQVTLSCSPISGHRSVSWYQQTPGQGLQFLFEYFSETQRNKGNFPGRFSGRQFSNSRSEMNVSTLELGDSALYLCASSLNVGQGAGEQYFGPGTRLTVT.